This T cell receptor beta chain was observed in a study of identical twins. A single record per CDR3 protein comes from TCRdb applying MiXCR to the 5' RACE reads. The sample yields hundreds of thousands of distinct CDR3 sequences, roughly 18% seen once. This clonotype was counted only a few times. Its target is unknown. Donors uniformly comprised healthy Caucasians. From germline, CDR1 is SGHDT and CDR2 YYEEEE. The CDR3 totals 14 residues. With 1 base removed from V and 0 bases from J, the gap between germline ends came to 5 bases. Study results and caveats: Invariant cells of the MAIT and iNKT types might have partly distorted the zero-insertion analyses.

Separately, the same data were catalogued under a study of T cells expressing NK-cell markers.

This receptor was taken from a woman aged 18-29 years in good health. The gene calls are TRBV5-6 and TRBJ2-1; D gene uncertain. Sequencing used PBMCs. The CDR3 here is CASSLPLSYNEQFF. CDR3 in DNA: TGTGCCAGCAGCTTGCCCCTCTCCTACAATGAGCAGTTCTTC.